The 13 T cell receptor beta chains listed next were all sequenced from one sample in a study of blood T cells in healthy people across ages. Using a J-beta primer mix together with a sample-barcoded 5' primer, a second PCR was run for roughly 6 to 12 cycles. MiXCR, applied by TCRdb to the 5' RACE reads, yields one record per CDR3 protein. The table shows under 1,000,000 distinct CDR3 sequences, with around 34% occurring only once. The material sequenced was blood. The receptors stem from a man between 18 and 35 years old in good health.

This clonotype showed up many times. CDR3 region: CASSQEGQLQETQYF. The CDR3, as DNA: TGTGCCAGCAGCCAGGAGGGACAACTACAAGAGACCCAGTACTTC. The chain has TRBV4-2 and TRBJ2-5; the D gene could be TRBD1 or TRBD2 (6 bases each). The CDR3 has 15 residues. Per the germline V gene, CDR1 is LGHNA and CDR2 is YNFKEQ. V dropped 3 bases and J dropped 2 bases, with 13 bases sitting between them.

This chain joins TRBV27 and TRBJ2-5; 12 positions agree with TRBD2. Germline V gene sequence: CDR1 MNHEY, CDR2 SMNVEV (reference sequence). The CDR3 sequence is 17 residues long. V was clipped by 4 bases and J by 1 base; unmatched bases: 7. CDR3 nucleotides: TGTGCCAGCAGTTCAAACGGACTAGCGGGACGCCAAGAGACCCAGTACTTC. Its translation is CASSSNGLAGRQETQYF.

This clonotype was found a few times. V gene TRBV12-3 or TRBV12-4 combines with J gene TRBJ1-1; weak D call: TRBD1 (5 bases). V was pared by 5 bases and J by 1 base, with 14 bases between. This CDR3 is 15 amino acids long. This CDR3 is CASSPGGYGNTEAFF. The CDR3 DNA sequence: TGTGCCAGCAGTCCCGGGGGTTATGGGAACACTGAAGCTTTCTTT.

This clonotype was seen only a few times. The genes are TRBV6-5 and TRBJ1-1; TRBD1 matches 7 bases. CDR3 length: 16 residues. The ends lost 6 bases at V and 3 bases at J; junction bases unmatched: 13. Germline V gene lookup returns CDR1 MNHEY and CDR2 SVGAGI. The CDR3 DNA follows: TGTGCCAGCAGCTCGGCTGTACAGGGGCCCCACACTGAAGCTTTCTTT. Translated, it gives CASSSAVQGPHTEAFF.

This CDR3 is CASSGTATYEQYF. CDR3 coding DNA: TGTGCCAGCAGCGGGACAGCTACCTACGAGCAGTACTTC. This rearrangement joins TRBV6-1 to TRBJ2-7; 7 nucleotides match TRBD1. The CDR3 has 13 residues. The V gene's germline CDR1 is MNHNS and CDR2 SASEGT. Trimming cost V 6 bases and J 2 bases; bases outside gene matches: 4.

This clonotype was seen only a few times. The chain has TRBV7-9 and TRBJ1-1; perhaps TRBD1 as D (6 bases). The V gene's germline CDR1 is SEHNR and CDR2 FQNEAQ (reference sequence). The CDR3 length is 13 residues. V dropped 5 bases and J dropped 7 bases, with 14 bases sitting between them. The CDR3 loop is CASSLRGGDEAFF. The CDR3 coding sequence is TGTGCCAGCAGCCTCCGGGGGGGCGATGAAGCTTTCTTT.

The chain links TRBV5-1 to TRBJ2-7, with D maybe TRBD2 (6 bases). CDR1 and CDR2 (germline): SGHRS, YFSETQ. The CDR3 is 14 amino acids. The V gene lost 0 bases and the J gene lost 7 bases, with 14 bases spanning the gap. The CDR3 DNA is TGCGCCAGCAGCTTGGTTAGCGGTTACAATGAGCAGTACTTC. Its protein is CASSLVSGYNEQYF.

V and J are TRBV20-1 and TRBJ2-2, with 11 bases fitting TRBD2. V shed 1 base, J shed 3 bases, and the junction held 7 bases outside the gene matches. Per germline, CDR1 DFQATT and CDR2 SNEGSKA (reference sequence). The CDR3 contains 17 residues. The CDR3 loop reads CSARALAGGLDTGELFF. CDR3 in DNA: TGCAGTGCTAGAGCTTTAGCGGGGGGGCTTGACACCGGGGAGCTGTTTTTT.

The rearrangement links TRBV7-3 to TRBJ2-6; no clear D gene. The V and J ends lost 2 bases and 2 bases respectively, with 10 bases between them. This CDR3 spans 16 amino acids. Germline V gene lookup returns CDR1 SGHTA and CDR2 FQGTGA. The CDR3 reads CASSLSLGTGANVLTF. CDR3 coding DNA: TGTGCCAGCAGCTTATCTTTGGGTACTGGGGCCAACGTCCTGACTTTC.

The V call is TRBV20-1, the J call TRBJ2-1; tentative D call: TRBD1 (7 bases). Trimming shortened V by 8 bases and J by 8 bases, and 16 bases separated the two germline ends. This CDR3 has 12 residues. The germline V gene encodes CDR1 DFQATT and CDR2 SNEGSKA (reference sequence). The CDR3 protein is CSLQGGLDEQFF. The CDR3 coding sequence is TGCAGTCTTCAGGGGGGCCTCGATGAGCAGTTCTTC.

With respect to this clonotype: The germline gene is not matched at one end of the junction; a read error may be the cause. The chain couples TRBV5-1 to TRBJ2-7; D assignment may be TRBD1 or TRBD2 (5 bases each). CDR1 and CDR2 (germline): SGHRS, YFSETQ. The CDR3 contains 15 residues. CDR3 in DNA: TGCGTCAGCAGCTGGGGGACCAAAACGGTCTACGAGCAGTACTTC. It translates to CVSSWGTKTVYEQYF.

The chain employs TRBV20-1 and TRBJ2-5; 10 nucleotides align to TRBD2. CDR3 length: 15 residues. V shed 5 bases, J shed 4 bases, and the junction held 10 bases outside the gene matches. CDR1 and CDR2 (germline): DFQATT, SNEGSKA (reference sequence). The CDR3 sequence is CSALIAGGRRETQYF. CDR3 nucleotide sequence: TGCAGTGCTCTCATAGCGGGAGGAAGGAGAGAGACCCAGTACTTC.

This clonotype came up many times. The genes are TRBV20-1 and TRBJ2-7; tentative D call: TRBD1 (6 bases). The V gene's germline CDR1 is DFQATT and CDR2 SNEGSKA (reference sequence). The CDR3 runs to 12 residues. The germline V and J ends were trimmed by 3 bases and 3 bases, with 9 bases remaining between them. CDR3 region: CSASTDSYEQYF. As DNA, the CDR3 is TGCAGTGCTAGCACGGACAGCTACGAGCAGTACTTC.